What follows are 15 T cell receptor beta chains derived from one specimen sequenced in a study of CD8 T cells in Susac syndrome. With random hexamers, reverse transcription was performed on roughly 0.5 to 1 ug of RNA. MiXCR, applied by TCRdb to the immunoSEQ multiplex PCR reads, yields one record per CDR3 protein. The sample contains some 200,000 distinct CDR3 sequences, roughly 96% of which appear only once. The source material was CD4+ T cells from PBMCs. The receptors originated from a human donor with multiple sclerosis.

The chain joins TRBV29-1 to TRBJ2-7; 8 positions agree with TRBD1. From germline, CDR1 is SQVTM and CDR2 ANQGSEA. V was pared by 6 bases and J by 1 base, with 8 bases of the junction left unmatched. This CDR3 is 14 amino acids long. This chain's CDR3 is CSVAGGTGSYEQYF. CDR3 sequence (DNA): TGCAGCGTGGCCGGCGGGACAGGATCCTACGAGCAGTACTTC.

The rearrangement uses TRBV20-1 and TRBJ1-6; D is unresolved. Germline values: CDR1 DFQATT, CDR2 SNEGSKA (reference sequence). The CDR3 covers 14 residues. V shed 8 bases and J shed 7 bases, with 18 bases lying between them. The CDR3 here is CSSCPGAKNSPLHF. CDR3 nucleotides: TGCAGTTCCTGCCCCGGAGCTAAAAATTCACCCCTCCACTTT.

There are a few counts of this clonotype. The V call is TRBV27, the J call TRBJ2-2; D uncertain. Trimming took off 2 bases at V and 8 bases at J, with 6 bases between the two ends. The CDR3 is made up of 12 amino acids. Germline-derived CDR1 and CDR2 are MNHEY and SMNVEV (reference sequence). CDR3 sequence: CASSLPPGELFF. The CDR3, as DNA: TGTGCCAGCAGTTTACCTCCGGGGGAGCTGTTTTTT.

The rearrangement joins TRBV27 to TRBJ2-2; D gene uncertain. Trimming cost V 3 bases and J 6 bases, with 14 bases left between them. CDR3 length: 15 amino acids. Germline loops: CDR1 MNHEY, CDR2 SMNVEV (reference sequence). The CDR3 loop is CASSFRPLTAGELFF. The CDR3 DNA follows: TGTGCCAGCAGTTTTAGGCCGCTTACCGCCGGGGAGCTGTTTTTT.

Note on this clonotype: One junction end does not reproduce the germline sequence, and a read error may be involved. The chain uses TRBV15 and TRBJ1-2; D is ambiguous. Germline V CDR1 and CDR2: LNHNV, YYDKDF (reference sequence). CDR3 length equals 12 residues. This CDR3 is CATSGEGYGYTF. The CDR3 nucleotides read TGTGCCACCAGCGGAGAAGGGTATGGCTACACCTTC.

The CDR3 sequence is CASIKGQGAREQYF. The CDR3 region has the DNA TGTGCCAGCATCAAAGGACAGGGGGCGCGTGAGCAGTACTTC. This chain links TRBV2 with TRBJ2-7, with 11 nucleotides matching TRBD1. Germline CDR1 reads SNHLY; CDR2 reads FYNNEI. J was trimmed by 7 bases and V by 7 bases; bases with no gene match: 9. This CDR3 is built from 14 residues.

The V gene is TRBV20-1, the J gene TRBJ1-2, with a tentative D call TRBD1 (5 bases). The V and J ends lost 6 bases and 4 bases respectively, with 18 bases between them. Germline V gene lookup returns CDR1 DFQATT and CDR2 SNEGSKA (reference sequence). This CDR3 comprises 14 residues. CDR3 region: CSATTGFSLYGYTF. In DNA form, the CDR3 reads TGCAGTGCGACCACAGGTTTTTCCCTCTATGGCTACACCTTC.

The chain has TRBV29-1 and TRBJ1-4, with D possibly TRBD1 on 6 matching bases. Trimming cost V 7 bases and J 5 bases, with 11 bases left between them. CDR1 and CDR2 from the germline V gene are SQVTM and ANQGSEA. CDR3 size: 12 residues. The CDR3 sequence: CSGFTGNEKLFF. CDR3 nucleotides: TGCAGCGGATTTACAGGGAATGAAAAACTGTTTTTT.

This chain uses TRBV28 with TRBJ2-5, with D uncertain. CDR1 and CDR2 from the germline V gene are MDHEN and SYDVKM. Trimming removed 1 base from V and 5 bases from J, with 2 bases in between. The CDR3 covers 11 residues. CDR3 nucleotide sequence: TGTGCCAGCAGTTTATTTGAGACCCAGTACTTC. Its translation: CASSLFETQYF.

This rearrangement joins TRBV7-2 to TRBJ2-3, with a weak D call TRBD2 (6 bases). Germline V gene sequence: CDR1 SGHTA, CDR2 FQGNSA. This CDR3 region has 15 residues. With 3 bases removed from V and 2 bases from J, the gap between germline ends came to 12 bases. The CDR3 sequence: CASSLFSGDTDTQYF. CDR3 nucleotides: TGTGCCAGCAGCTTGTTTAGCGGAGACACAGATACGCAGTATTTT.

The V call is TRBV7-9, the J call TRBJ2-1, with D tentatively TRBD2 (5 bases). The CDR3 runs to 16 residues. Trimming removed 3 bases at V and 5 bases at J, with 17 bases between. The germline V gene has CDR1 SEHNR and CDR2 FQNEAQ (reference sequence). The DNA of the CDR3 is TGTGCCAGCAGCTTTAGAGGGAGAAGCGAAAACAATGAGCAGTTCTTC. Its translation is CASSFRGRSENNEQFF.

This chain uses TRBV27 with TRBJ2-7; D uncertain. There are 14 residues in the CDR3. The germline CDR1 and CDR2 sequences are MNHEY and SMNVEV (reference sequence). With 10 bases removed from V and 0 bases from J, the gap between germline ends came to 16 bases. CDR3 sequence: CATKSGSRSYEQYF. CDR3 bases: TGTGCCACCAAGTCCGGATCACGCTCCTACGAGCAGTACTTC.

The chain uses TRBV6-5 and TRBJ1-5; 9 bases are shared with TRBD1. J lost 4 bases, V lost 5 bases, and 6 bases had no gene match. This CDR3 has 15 residues. Looked up from germline, CDR1 is MNHEY and CDR2 is SVGAGI. CDR3 in amino acids: CASSTGQGYNQPQHF. CDR3 DNA sequence: TGTGCCAGCAGTACGGGACAGGGCTATAATCAGCCCCAGCATTTT.

The chain is built from TRBV20-1 and TRBJ2-2, with D perhaps matching TRBD2 (5 bases). CDR3 length: 13 residues. Germline loops: CDR1 DFQATT, CDR2 SNEGSKA (reference sequence). Trimming cost V 0 bases and J 7 bases, with 9 bases left between them. The CDR3 region is CSARESEVGELFF. CDR3 nucleotide sequence: TGCAGTGCTAGAGAATCGGAGGTCGGGGAGCTGTTTTTT.

The rearrangement uses TRBV30 and TRBJ1-1; D is ambiguous. Trimming stripped 0 bases from V and 1 base from J, with 6 bases between. Germline CDR1 and CDR2: GTSNPN and SVGIG (reference sequence). There are 13 residues in the CDR3. DNA of the CDR3: TGTGCCTGGAGTGTACCAGGGAACACTGAAGCTTTCTTT. Protein product: CAWSVPGNTEAFF.